The 25 T cell receptor beta chains below come from one sample, sequenced in a study of cytomegalovirus exposure and HLA in healthy donors. Primers for the PCR totalled 60 Vbeta and 13 Jbeta. Produced via immunoSEQ multiplex PCR; TCRdb's table is partial and in-frame only. Among some 130,000 clones listed, roughly three quarters were seen once. The specimen was PBMCs. The receptors come from a man aged 30-40 years in good health and CMV-seronegative.

The V and J genes are TRBV20-1 and TRBJ2-1; D is unclear. Trimming left V 3 bases short and J 10 bases short, with 10 bases between. The CDR3 runs to 11 residues. Looked up from germline, CDR1 is DFQATT and CDR2 is SNEGSKA (reference sequence). The CDR3 nucleotides read TGCAGTGCTAGGCCCCAGAAGGAGCAGTTCTTC. Its protein is CSARPQKEQFF.

The chain recombines TRBV7-9 with TRBJ2-7; D is unclear. This CDR3 has 14 residues. V dropped 1 base and J dropped 2 bases, with 9 bases sitting between them. Per the germline V gene, CDR1 is SEHNR and CDR2 is FQNEAQ (reference sequence). The DNA for the CDR3 is TGTGCCAGCAGCTTAGGGCAGGCCACCTACGAGCAGTACTTC. Translation gives CASSLGQATYEQYF.

This chain joins TRBV2 and TRBJ2-1; the D gene is possibly TRBD2 (5 bases). There are 15 residues in the CDR3. Germline V gene lookup returns CDR1 SNHLY and CDR2 FYNNEI. Between the trimmed V and J ends, which lost 8 bases and 2 bases, there was a span of 16 bases. In nucleotides, the CDR3 is TGTGCCAGCCCGAACAGTCCGGGGACCTACAATGAGCAGTTCTTC. This codes for CASPNSPGTYNEQFF.

The chain has TRBV6-5 and TRBJ2-3; 7 bases match TRBD2. The germline V gene has CDR1 MNHEY and CDR2 SVGAGI. CDR3 length: 15 residues. Germline trimming cut 5 bases from V and 8 bases from J; bases unmatched to any gene: 13. The CDR3 coding sequence is TGTGCCAGCAGTCAGACTAGCTACAATTCCGGTACGCAGTATTTT. It encodes CASSQTSYNSGTQYF.

This chain links TRBV25-1 with TRBJ1-2; no clear D gene. V was cut by 3 bases and J by 5 bases, with 7 bases left in between. CDR1 MGHDK and CDR2 SYGVNS come from the germline V gene. CDR3 size: 12 residues. The CDR3 spells CASSEEDYGYTF. The CDR3 bases are TGTGCCAGCAGTGAGGAGGATTATGGCTACACCTTC.

The V gene is TRBV6-5, the J gene TRBJ1-1, with D perhaps TRBD1 (6 bases). CDR3 length equals 13 residues. The V gene's germline CDR1 is MNHEY and CDR2 SVGAGI. Trimming shortened V by 5 bases and J by 3 bases, and 10 bases separated the two germline ends. CDR3 DNA sequence: TGTGCCAGCAGTCACAACAGGGACACTGAAGCTTTCTTT. This sequence encodes CASSHNRDTEAFF.

The chain employs TRBV19 and TRBJ2-1, with 13 bases fitting TRBD2. Germline CDR1 LNHDA, CDR2 SQIVND (reference sequence). There are 15 residues in the CDR3. V shed 7 bases, J shed 4 bases, and the junction held 4 bases outside the gene matches. For the CDR3, the DNA is TGTGCCAGTAAAACTAGCGGGGGGGTGTACAATGAGCAGTTCTTC. As protein: CASKTSGGVYNEQFF.

This chain links TRBV28 with TRBJ2-7, with D possibly TRBD2 on 5 matching bases. Germline V gene data show CDR1 as MDHEN and CDR2 as SYDVKM. The CDR3 has 11 amino acids. Trimming removed 7 bases from V and 7 bases from J, with 11 bases in between. CDR3 coding DNA: TGTGCCAGCACCGGGGTTCGGGAGCAGTACTTC. Translated, it gives CASTGVREQYF.

This clone turned up a few times. The rearrangement joins TRBV6-5 to TRBJ2-1; the D is unclear. Trimming removed 8 bases from V and 1 base from J, with 6 bases in between. CDR1 and CDR2 (germline): MNHEY, SVGAGI. CDR3 length: 12 residues. CDR3 loop: CASGLSYNEQFF. In DNA form, the CDR3 reads TGTGCCAGCGGCCTTTCCTACAATGAGCAGTTCTTC.

The chain links TRBV2 to TRBJ2-1; 9 bases line up with TRBD1. In germline, CDR1 is SNHLY, CDR2 FYNNEI. V shed 6 bases, J shed 4 bases, and the junction held 7 bases outside the gene matches. CDR3 size: 15 residues. The CDR3 here is CASRSGTGTYNEQFF. The CDR3 DNA reads TGTGCCAGCAGATCCGGGACAGGGACGTACAATGAGCAGTTCTTC.

This chain joins TRBV21-1 and TRBJ2-7; TRBD1, the table's D call, lacks a check against the DNA. TRBV21-1 is a pseudogene segment. CDR3 size: 15 residues. CDR3: CASSKDRGRKYEQYF. The CDR3 region has the DNA TGTGCCAGCAGCAAAGACAGGGGGCGGAAGTACGAGCAGTACTTC.

The rearrangement uses TRBV6-5 and TRBJ2-1, with 8 bases fitting TRBD2. V dropped 5 bases and J dropped 6; count of bases not matched to a gene: 9. The CDR3 totals 15 residues. From germline, CDR1 is MNHEY and CDR2 SVGAGI. CDR3 sequence (DNA): TGTGCCAGCAGTACTACTAGCGGAGAACCCAATGAGCAGTTCTTC. Translation: CASSTTSGEPNEQFF.

The V gene is TRBV9, the J gene TRBJ1-2; no reliable D call. Germline V lookup: CDR1 SGDLS, CDR2 YYNGEE. Between the trimmed V and J ends, which lost 4 bases and 0 bases, there was a span of 13 bases. The length of the CDR3 is 15 residues. CDR3 sequence reads: CASSMGSQANYGYTF. CDR3 sequence (DNA): TGTGCCAGCAGCATGGGGAGCCAGGCTAACTATGGCTACACCTTC. Full variable domain (rest looked up from reference TRBV9 and TRBJ1-2): DSGVTQTPKHLITATGQRVTLRCSPRSGDLSVYWYQQSLDQGLQFLIQYYNGEERAKGNILERFSAQQFPDLHSELNLSSLELGDSALYFCASSMGSQANYGYTFGSGTRLTVV.

The gene calls are TRBV16 and TRBJ1-2; 9 bases agree with TRBD1. J gave up 4 bases and V 4 bases, and 1 base lay outside the gene matches. The CDR3 is 13 amino acids. Germline CDR1 KGHSY, CDR2 FQNENV. The CDR3 reads CASSRGQGYGYTF. The CDR3 bases are TGTGCCAGCAGCCGGGGACAGGGCTATGGCTACACCTTC.

The table lists this clone with a few counts. V usage is TRBV25-1 and J usage is TRBJ2-5; a possible D gene is TRBD1 (9 bases). Deletions cut 4 bases from V and 1 base from J, with 16 bases between. From germline, CDR1 is MGHDK and CDR2 SYGVNS. The CDR3 has 16 amino acids. The CDR3 nucleotides are TGTGCCAGCAGTGCGGGGGGGGACAGGGTCCAAGAGACCCAGTACTTC. It specifies CASSAGGDRVQETQYF.

The chain joins TRBV6-5 to TRBJ1-3; D possibly corresponds to TRBD1 (5 bases). Germline V gene lookup returns CDR1 MNHEY and CDR2 SVGAGI. Trimming shortened V by 5 bases and J by 4 bases, and 15 bases separated the two germline ends. The CDR3 is 15 residues long. The DNA of the CDR3 is TGTGCCAGCAGTACCCCCAGGGCGGGGGGAAACACCATATATTTT. It specifies CASSTPRAGGNTIYF.

The CDR3 here is CASSQSVGRWYGYTF. The CDR3 DNA is TGTGCCAGCAGCCAATCAGTGGGGCGGTGGTATGGCTACACCTTC. V and J are TRBV16 and TRBJ1-2; tentatively, D is TRBD1 (5 bases). Germline V gene lookup returns CDR1 KGHSY and CDR2 FQNENV. V was pared by 0 bases and J by 5 bases, with 13 bases between. This CDR3 is 15 amino acids long.

The chain recombines TRBV2 with TRBJ2-1; D uncertain. V lost 1 base and J lost 9, with 10 bases in between. Germline V gene data show CDR1 as SNHLY and CDR2 as FYNNEI. The CDR3 contains 13 residues. CDR3: CASSEGPGFEQFF. The CDR3 DNA reads TGTGCCAGCAGTGAAGGTCCGGGTTTTGAGCAGTTCTTC.

V usage is TRBV6-1 and J usage is TRBJ1-2; 8 bases match TRBD1. Unmatched junction bases numbered 8, after V lost 5 bases and J lost 6 bases. The CDR3 is 14 amino acids. CDR1 is MNHNS, CDR2 SASEGT, per germline. CDR3 sequence: CASSLQDRVDGYTF. CDR3 nucleotide sequence: TGTGCCAGCAGTTTACAGGACAGGGTTGATGGCTACACCTTC.

The chain employs TRBV11-2 and TRBJ2-2, with unresolved D. This CDR3 is built from 16 residues. Looked up from germline, CDR1 is SGHAT and CDR2 is FQNNGV. Trimming took 4 bases from V and 6 from J, leaving 18 bases between them. The CDR3 DNA sequence: TGTGCCAGCAGCTACTCAGACCTAGGTTTTTCCGGGGAGCTGTTTTTT. This encodes CASSYSDLGFSGELFF.

V and J are TRBV19 and TRBJ2-3; tentative D call: TRBD2 (6 bases). Trimming left V 2 bases short and J 1 base short, with 22 bases between. The CDR3 contains 19 residues. Germline CDR1 reads LNHDA; CDR2 reads SQIVND (reference sequence). As DNA, the CDR3 is TGTGCCAGTAGTATAAGATTAGGAGGGACTTCGTTTGGCACAGATACGCAGTATTTT. Translation: CASSIRLGGTSFGTDTQYF. Combining the CDR3 with reference TRBV19 and TRBJ2-3 gives the whole variable domain DGGITQSPKYLFRKEGQNVTLSCEQNLNHDAMYWYRQDPGQGLRLIYYSQIVNDFQKGDIAEGYSVSREKKESFPLTVTSAQKNPTAFYLCASSIRLGGTSFGTDTQYFGPGTRLTVL.

The rearrangement uses TRBV28 and TRBJ2-1, with 15 bases matching TRBD2. J was trimmed by 7 bases and V by 6 bases; bases with no gene match: 13. There are 18 residues in the CDR3. Germline assignment: CDR1 MDHEN and CDR2 SYDVKM. The CDR3 loop reads CASSPGLAGGTWINEQFF. CDR3 nucleotides: TGTGCCAGCAGCCCGGGACTAGCGGGAGGTACTTGGATAAATGAGCAGTTCTTC.

The chain has TRBV19 and TRBJ2-6; TRBD1 matches at 7 bases. Trimming took 6 bases from V and 0 from J; bases not matched to a gene: 5. The CDR3 has 16 residues. CDR1 and CDR2 from the germline V gene are LNHDA and SQIVND (reference sequence). The CDR3 nucleotides read TGTGCCAGTAGACCCCGGGACAGCTCTGGGGCCAACGTCCTGACTTTC. Its protein is CASRPRDSSGANVLTF.

The gene calls are TRBV5-1 and TRBJ2-2, with D perhaps matching TRBD2 (6 bases). The germline gives CDR1 SGHRS, CDR2 YFSETQ. The V gene lost 4 bases and the J gene lost 4 bases, with 11 bases spanning the gap. This CDR3 has 14 residues. The CDR3 sequence: CASSALAATGELFF. DNA of the CDR3: TGCGCCAGCAGCGCCTTAGCGGCCACCGGGGAGCTGTTTTTT.

V usage is TRBV2 and J usage is TRBJ2-2; D not resolved. V was cut by 7 bases and J by 8 bases, with 8 bases left in between. Per germline, CDR1 SNHLY and CDR2 FYNNEI. The CDR3 spans 11 residues. The CDR3 is CASNLRGELFF. CDR3 in DNA: TGTGCCAGCAACTTGAGGGGGGAGCTGTTTTTT.